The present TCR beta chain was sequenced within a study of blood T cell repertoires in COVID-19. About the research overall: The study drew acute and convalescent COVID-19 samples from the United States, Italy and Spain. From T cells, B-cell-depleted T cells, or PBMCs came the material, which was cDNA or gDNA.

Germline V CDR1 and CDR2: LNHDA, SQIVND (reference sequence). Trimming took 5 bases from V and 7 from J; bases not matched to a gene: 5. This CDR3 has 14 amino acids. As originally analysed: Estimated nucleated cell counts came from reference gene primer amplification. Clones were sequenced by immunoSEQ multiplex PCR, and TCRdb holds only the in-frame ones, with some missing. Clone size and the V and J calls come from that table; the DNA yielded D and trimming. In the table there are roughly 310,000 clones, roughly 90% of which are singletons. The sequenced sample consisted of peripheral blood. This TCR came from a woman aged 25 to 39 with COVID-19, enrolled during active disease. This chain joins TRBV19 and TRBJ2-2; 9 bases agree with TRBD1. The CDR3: CASSEGQGGGELFF. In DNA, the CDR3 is TGTGCCAGTAGTGAGGGACAGGGCGGCGGGGAGCTGTTTTTT. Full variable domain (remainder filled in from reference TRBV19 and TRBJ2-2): DGGITQSPKYLFRKEGQNVTLSCEQNLNHDAMYWYRQDPGQGLRLIYYSQIVNDFQKGDIAEGYSVSREKKESFPLTVTSAQKNPTAFYLCASSEGQGGGELFFGEGSRLTVL.